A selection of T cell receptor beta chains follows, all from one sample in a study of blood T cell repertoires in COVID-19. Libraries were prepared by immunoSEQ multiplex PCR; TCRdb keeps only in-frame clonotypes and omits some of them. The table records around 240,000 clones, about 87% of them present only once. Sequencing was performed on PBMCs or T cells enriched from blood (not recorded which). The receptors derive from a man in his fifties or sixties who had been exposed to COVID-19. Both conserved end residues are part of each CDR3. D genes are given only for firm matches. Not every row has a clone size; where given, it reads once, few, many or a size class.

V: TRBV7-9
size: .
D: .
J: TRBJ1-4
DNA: TGTGCCAGCAGCAGCAGGGGAGCGGCTAATGAAAAACTGTTTTTT
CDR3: CASSSRGAANEKLFF

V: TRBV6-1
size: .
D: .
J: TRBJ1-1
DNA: TGTGCCAGCAGTGATGTGGGGGGCACTGAAGCTTTCTTT
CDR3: CASSDVGGTEAFF

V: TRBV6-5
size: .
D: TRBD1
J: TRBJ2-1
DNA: TGTGCCAGCACCCCGGGACAGGGGGCTTACAATGAGCAGTTCTTC
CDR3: CASTPGQGAYNEQFF

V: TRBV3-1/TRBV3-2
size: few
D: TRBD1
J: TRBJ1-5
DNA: TGTGCCAGCAGCCAATCGGGACAGGGCAATCAGCCCCAGCATTTT
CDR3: CASSQSGQGNQPQHF

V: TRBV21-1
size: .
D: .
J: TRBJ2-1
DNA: TGTGCCAGCAGCAAAGGAGGTTCCTACAATGAGCAGTTCTTC
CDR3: CASSKGGSYNEQFF

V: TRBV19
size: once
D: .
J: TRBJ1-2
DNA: TGTGCCAGTAGTCAGGGGTATGGCTACACCTTC
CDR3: CASSQGYGYTF

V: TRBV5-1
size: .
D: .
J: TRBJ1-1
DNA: TGCGCCAGCAGCTTGAACAGCCTCATGAACACTGAAGCTTTCTTT
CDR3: CASSLNSLMNTEAFF

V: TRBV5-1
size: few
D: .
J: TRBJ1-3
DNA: TGCGCCAGCAGCCAGCGCGGGGGGCTGGGAAACACCATATATTTT
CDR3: CASSQRGGLGNTIYF

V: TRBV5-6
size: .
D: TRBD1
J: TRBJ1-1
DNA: TGTGCCAGCAGCCCCTACCGCTTGAATGACAGGGGGCACACTGAAGCTTTCTTT
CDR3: CASSPYRLNDRGHTEAFF

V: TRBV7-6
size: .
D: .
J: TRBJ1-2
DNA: TGTGCCAGCAGCTTGGGGACTCCACAATATTATGGCTACACCTTC
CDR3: CASSLGTPQYYGYTF

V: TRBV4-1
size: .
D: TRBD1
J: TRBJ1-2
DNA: TGCGCCAGCAGCCAAAGGGGCACAGGGGGTCTTTCACGGGGCTACACCTTC
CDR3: CASSQRGTGGLSRGYTF

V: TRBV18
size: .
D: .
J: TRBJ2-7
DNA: TGTGCCAGCTCACCACCGCGGGGGCGGGACTCCTACGAGCAGTACTTC
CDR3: CASSPPRGRDSYEQYF

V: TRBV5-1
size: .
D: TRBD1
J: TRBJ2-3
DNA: TGCGCCAGCAGCGCGGGGACAGGGGGAATCGTGGATACGCAGTATTTT
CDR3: CASSAGTGGIVDTQYF

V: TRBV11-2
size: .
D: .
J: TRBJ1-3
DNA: TGTGCCAGCAGCTCCCGGGGTGCTGGAAACACCATATATTTT
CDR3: CASSSRGAGNTIYF

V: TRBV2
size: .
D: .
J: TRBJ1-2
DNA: TGTGCCAGCAGTGAAACTCTAACAGGGAGCGGCTACACCTTC
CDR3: CASSETLTGSGYTF

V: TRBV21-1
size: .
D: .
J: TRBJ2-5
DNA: TGTGCCAGCAGCGGGAATAGGACTAGCGGGAGAGAGACCCAGTACTTC
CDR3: CASSGNRTSGRETQYF

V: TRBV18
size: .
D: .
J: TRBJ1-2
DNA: TGTGCCAGCTCACAGGGACTCGACTATGGCTACACCTTC
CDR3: CASSQGLDYGYTF

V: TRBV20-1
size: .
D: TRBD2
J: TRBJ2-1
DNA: TGCAGTGCTAGTTGGGCGGGAGGGCGATATGAGCAGTTCTTC
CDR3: CSASWAGGRYEQFF

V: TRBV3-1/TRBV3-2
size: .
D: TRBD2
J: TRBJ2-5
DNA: TGTGCCAGCAGCCGCACCGGGGGGCAAGAGACCCAGTACTTC
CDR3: CASSRTGGQETQYF

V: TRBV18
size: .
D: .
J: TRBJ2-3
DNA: TGTGCCAGCTCAACGACAGTGGGAAAAGCTAGCACAGATACGCAGTATTTT
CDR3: CASSTTVGKASTDTQYF

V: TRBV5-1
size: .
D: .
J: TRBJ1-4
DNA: TGCGCCAGCAGCGCCGACACCCAAATGGGAAAACTGTTTTTT
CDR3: CASSADTQMGKLFF

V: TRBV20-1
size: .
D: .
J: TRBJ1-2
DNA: TGCAGTGCTAGTCCTTCCAACTATGGCTACACCTTC
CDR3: CSASPSNYGYTF

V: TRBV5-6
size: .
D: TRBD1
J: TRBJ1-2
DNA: TGTGCCAGCAGCTTGGGCGCGACAGGGGTATCCTATGGCTACACCTTC
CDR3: CASSLGATGVSYGYTF

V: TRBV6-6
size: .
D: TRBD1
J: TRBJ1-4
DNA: TGTGCCAGCAGTTACCGGACAGGCCTTAATGAAAAACTGTTTTTT
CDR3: CASSYRTGLNEKLFF

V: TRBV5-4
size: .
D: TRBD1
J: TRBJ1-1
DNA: TGTGCCAGCAGCTTTGACAGGGACACTGAAGCTTTCTTT
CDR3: CASSFDRDTEAFF

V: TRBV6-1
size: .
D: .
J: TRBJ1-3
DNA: TGTGCCAGCAGTGCCTCCAACACGTGGGGCGCCTCCTCTGGAAACACCATATATTTT
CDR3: CASSASNTWGASSGNTIYF

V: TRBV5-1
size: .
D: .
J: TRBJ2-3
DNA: TGCGCCAGCAGCCATTCGACAGAACCTATCACAGATACGCAGTATTTT
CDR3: CASSHSTEPITDTQYF

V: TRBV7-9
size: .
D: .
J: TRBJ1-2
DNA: TGTGCCAGCAGCTTAGCCCTTCAGGGATCTAACTATGGCTACACCTTC
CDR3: CASSLALQGSNYGYTF

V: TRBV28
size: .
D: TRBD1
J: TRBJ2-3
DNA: TGTGCCAGCAGCAAACAGGGGGCTGGTAGCACAGATACGCAGTATTTT
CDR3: CASSKQGAGSTDTQYF

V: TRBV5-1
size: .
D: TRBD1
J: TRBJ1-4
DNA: TGCGCCAGCAGCTTAACCAACAGGGGATTGGGAGAAAAACTGTTTTTT
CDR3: CASSLTNRGLGEKLFF

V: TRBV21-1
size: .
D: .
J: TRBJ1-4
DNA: TGTGCCAGCAGCAAATGGGGACAGAGGAATGAAAAACTGTTTTTT
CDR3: CASSKWGQRNEKLFF

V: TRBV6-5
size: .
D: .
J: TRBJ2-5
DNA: TGTGCCAGCAGGCTGGCTGGTCCCCCACAAGAGACCCAGTACTTC
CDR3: CASRLAGPPQETQYF

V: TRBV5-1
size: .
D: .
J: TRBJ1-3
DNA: TGCGCCAGCAGCTTGGCAGGGTCTGGCGGAAACACCATATATTTT
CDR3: CASSLAGSGGNTIYF

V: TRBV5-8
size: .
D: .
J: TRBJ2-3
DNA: TGTGCCAGCAGGCGGGACAGCCACACAGATACGCAGTATTTT
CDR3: CASRRDSHTDTQYF

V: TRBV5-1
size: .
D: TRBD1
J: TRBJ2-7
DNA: TGCGCCAGCAGCTTGGGGGGCAGGGGGAATTACGAGCAGTACTTC
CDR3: CASSLGGRGNYEQYF

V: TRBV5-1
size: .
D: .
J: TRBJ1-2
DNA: TGCGCCAGCAGCTTTGACAGAACAACTGGCTACACCTTC
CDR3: CASSFDRTTGYTF

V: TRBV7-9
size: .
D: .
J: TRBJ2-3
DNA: TGTGCCAGCAGCCCCAAGGGGCCAGATACGCAGTATTTT
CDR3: CASSPKGPDTQYF

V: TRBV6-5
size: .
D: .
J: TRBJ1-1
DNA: TGTGCCAGCAGTCGGGACTACTCAATCACTGAAGCTTTCTTT
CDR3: CASSRDYSITEAFF

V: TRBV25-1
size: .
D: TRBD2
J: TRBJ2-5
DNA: TGTGCCAGCAGTCCATGGCGGGGGGGAGGAGAGACCCAGTACTTC
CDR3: CASSPWRGGGETQYF

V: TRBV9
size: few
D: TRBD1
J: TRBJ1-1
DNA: TGTGCCAGCAGCGCAGGGGGCCAGGGGTACACTGAAGCTTTCTTT
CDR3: CASSAGGQGYTEAFF

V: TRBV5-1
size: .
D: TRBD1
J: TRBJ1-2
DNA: TGCGCCAGCACCCGCCAAACAGGGGGCGGCCGCTCTGGCTACACCTTC
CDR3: CASTRQTGGGRSGYTF

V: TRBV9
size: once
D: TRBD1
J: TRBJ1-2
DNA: TGTGCCAGCAGCGGGGGGGCACGGACAGGGGAGAACTATGGCTACACCTTC
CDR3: CASSGGARTGENYGYTF

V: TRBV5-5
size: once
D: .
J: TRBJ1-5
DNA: TGTGCCAGCAGCTTGGCAGGGGGCAATCAGCCCCAGCATTTT
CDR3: CASSLAGGNQPQHF

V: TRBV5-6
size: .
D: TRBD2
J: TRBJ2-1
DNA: TGTGCCAGCAGCTTGGGGCTAGCGGGGGGAAATGAGCAGTTCTTC
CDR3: CASSLGLAGGNEQFF

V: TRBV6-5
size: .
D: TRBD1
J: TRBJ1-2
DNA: TGTGCCAGCAGTCTGGGACAGGCTAACTATGGCTACACCTTC
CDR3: CASSLGQANYGYTF

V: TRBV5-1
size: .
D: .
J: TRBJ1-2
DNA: TGCGCCAGCAGCTTGTACGCGCAGGGGAATGGCTACACCTTC
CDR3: CASSLYAQGNGYTF

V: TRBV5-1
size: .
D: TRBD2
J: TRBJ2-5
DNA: TGCGCCAGCAGCTTGGGATCTAGCGGGATAGAGACCCAGTACTTC
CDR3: CASSLGSSGIETQYF

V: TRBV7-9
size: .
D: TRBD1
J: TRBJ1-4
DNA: TGTGCCAGCACCCCCGCAGGGGGCCGAAGGAATGAAAAACTGTTTTTT
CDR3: CASTPAGGRRNEKLFF

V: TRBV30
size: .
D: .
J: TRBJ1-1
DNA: TGTGCCTGGAGTGACCCGATGGAAGGGGACACTGAAGCTTTCTTT
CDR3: CAWSDPMEGDTEAFF